The next 14 T cell receptor beta chains were all read from a single sample in a study of control samples from healthy donors and cancer patients. Profiled with immunoSEQ multiplex PCR; TCRdb holds only in-frame clones, not every one. Of approximately 100,000 clones listed, about nine tenths were seen once; the top ten hold roughly 4.5%. The sample consisted of blood. Every receptor here comes from a human donor in good health. The donor label of this sample is uncertain.

For this clone: Germline and junction disagree at one end, which may indicate a read error. The chain combines TRBV6-5 with TRBJ1-4, with TRBD1 matching over 9 bases. Germline CDR1 and CDR2: MNHEY and SVGAGI. The CDR3 contains 14 residues. Here the CDR3 reads CASGYGTGPEKLFF. The CDR3 DNA reads as TGTGCCAGCGGTTACGGGACAGGGCCTGAAAAACTGTTTTTT.

The chain carries TRBV24-1 and TRBJ2-3; 9 positions agree with TRBD2. The V segment lost 2 bases and the J segment 1 base; nucleotides outside the gene matches: 9. The CDR3 has 18 residues. Germline V gene data show CDR1 as KGHDR and CDR2 as SFDVKD. The CDR3 DNA follows: TGTGCCACCAGTGATTCATACAGGCGGGGGGGCGGCACAGATACGCAGTATTTT. Encoded protein: CATSDSYRRGGGTDTQYF.

The rearrangement joins TRBV5-5 to TRBJ1-1, with D unclear. The germline V and J ends were trimmed by 0 bases and 10 bases, with 13 bases remaining between them. Germline lookup yields CDR1 SGHKS and CDR2 YYEKEE (reference sequence). This CDR3 spans 13 amino acids. For the CDR3, the DNA is TGTGCCAGCAGCTTGGGGGTGGATAAGGGAGCTTTCTTT. This sequence encodes CASSLGVDKGAFF.

The chain is built from TRBV6-5 and TRBJ1-3; D is uncertain. The CDR3 spans 15 residues. Trimming took 0 bases from V and 2 from J, leaving 8 bases between them. Looked up from germline, CDR1 is MNHEY and CDR2 is SVGAGI. CDR3 residues: CASSYSVGPGNTIYF. CDR3 in DNA: TGTGCCAGCAGTTACTCGGTAGGGCCTGGAAACACCATATATTTT.

This chain joins TRBV30 and TRBJ1-1; 9 nucleotides match TRBD1. The CDR3 totals 14 residues. From germline, CDR1 is GTSNPN and CDR2 SVGIG (reference sequence). Trimming took 3 bases from V and 6 from J; bases not matched to a gene: 8. The CDR3 nucleotides read TGTGCCTGGAGAAGGGACAGGGAGAGCCCTGAAGCTTTCTTT. Translation: CAWRRDRESPEAFF.

The chain has TRBV5-6 and TRBJ2-3, with 7 bases that match TRBD1. CDR3 length: 15 residues. V dropped 4 bases and J dropped 2; count of bases not matched to a gene: 7. Germline V gives CDR1 SGHDT, CDR2 YYEEEE. The CDR3 coding sequence is TGTGCCAGCAGCCCTGGGGGACAGCCCACAGATACGCAGTATTTT. Translating it yields CASSPGGQPTDTQYF.

The chain links TRBV5-1 to TRBJ1-1, with 7 nucleotides matching TRBD1. The V and J ends lost 4 bases and 0 bases, in that order; junction bases with no gene match: 6. Germline lookup yields CDR1 SGHRS and CDR2 YFSETQ. The CDR3 covers 15 residues. CDR3 nucleotides: TGCGCCAGCAGCCCCAGGACAGGAGTGAACACTGAAGCTTTCTTT. Translating it yields CASSPRTGVNTEAFF.

V is TRBV13 and J is TRBJ2-3; TRBD2 aligns across 10 bases. Germline-derived CDR1 and CDR2 are PRHDT and FYEKMQ (reference sequence). V was clipped by 5 bases and J by 4 bases; unmatched bases: 12. The CDR3 loop spans 17 amino acids. The CDR3 sequence: CASSHTKAGGIADTQYF. CDR3 coding DNA: TGTGCCAGCAGCCACACAAAAGCGGGGGGGATAGCAGATACGCAGTATTTT. The whole variable domain, remainder taken from reference TRBV13 and TRBJ2-3, is AAGVIQSPRHLIKEKRETATLKCYPIPRHDTVYWYQQGPGQDPQFLISFYEKMQSDKGSIPDRFSAQQFSDYHSELNMSSLELGDSALYFCASSHTKAGGIADTQYFGPGTRLTVL.

V is TRBV28 and J is TRBJ2-1; 12 nucleotides line up with TRBD2. The germline CDR1 and CDR2 sequences are MDHEN and SYDVKM. The ends lost 5 bases at V and 5 bases at J; junction bases unmatched: 10. The CDR3 has 17 residues. The chain's CDR3 is CASSRALGLAGNNEQFF. The CDR3 nucleotides are TGTGCCAGCAGTCGGGCCCTGGGACTAGCGGGTAACAATGAGCAGTTCTTC.

The CDR3 sequence: CASSYKGDANQPQHF. Here the CDR3 DNA reads TGTGCCAGCAGTTATAAGGGTGATGCCAATCAGCCCCAGCATTTT. The V call is TRBV6-6, the J call TRBJ1-5; D call uncertain. The CDR3 extends over 15 amino acids. V lost 3 bases and J 3 bases, leaving 12 bases between the germline ends. Germline V lookup: CDR1 MNHNY, CDR2 SVGAGI (reference sequence).

As DNA, the CDR3 is TGTGCCAGTAGTAGGGAGACAGGGGACACTGAAGCTTTCTTT. It encodes CASSRETGDTEAFF. The chain combines TRBV19 with TRBJ1-1; TRBD1 matches 8 bases. The CDR3 loop spans 14 amino acids. Germline lookup yields CDR1 LNHDA and CDR2 SQIVND (reference sequence). Trimming cost V 4 bases and J 3 bases; bases outside gene matches: 4.

The CDR3 region is CASRGGTPNTGELFF. The CDR3 nucleotides are TGTGCCAGCAGGGGGGGGACACCGAACACCGGGGAGCTGTTTTTT. V and J are TRBV9 and TRBJ2-2; a weak D match, TRBD2 (7 bases). Germline V gives CDR1 SGDLS, CDR2 YYNGEE. V was cut by 5 bases and J by 0 bases, with 11 bases left in between. The CDR3 is 15 amino acids.

The rearrangement links TRBV14 to TRBJ2-4; D is perhaps TRBD1 (5 bases). Trimming shortened V by 0 bases and J by 6 bases, and 12 bases separated the two germline ends. Germline CDR1 is SGHDN and CDR2 is FVKESK. The CDR3 consists of 15 residues. CDR3 nucleotides: TGTGCCAGCAGCCAAGATCCAGGGTTAGGAAACATTCAGTACTTC. Its protein is CASSQDPGLGNIQYF.

This sequence joins TRBV19 and TRBJ2-2; no clear D. The CDR3 is made up of 13 amino acids. Trimming stripped 5 bases from V and 5 bases from J, with 9 bases between. Germline V gives CDR1 LNHDA, CDR2 SQIVND (reference sequence). In nucleotides, the CDR3 is TGTGCCAGTAGTGCGCAGGATACCGGGGAGCTGTTTTTT. As protein: CASSAQDTGELFF.